Following are 24 T cell receptor beta chains from one sample sequenced in a study of vaccination effects on CD4 cells after COVID-19. These receptors have no identified antigens. Sequenced by immunoSEQ multiplex PCR; TCRdb stores in-frame clones only, minus some. The sample lists 50,000 to 75,000 clones, 80% to 90% seen once, with about 2.4% in the top ten. Before any sequencing was done, the ViraFEST assay used viral peptide pools to expand antigen-specific CD4+ T cells. Cultured cells yielded isolated CD4+ T cells after 10 days. The source material was CD4+ T cells from PBMCs cultured with HCoV-229E spike peptides, sampled before COVID-19 vaccination. The receptors stem from a human donor who received a COVID-19 vaccine.

About this clone itself: At the DNA level, this CDR3 is encoded by other sequences in the same sample as well. This rearrangement joins TRBV7-2 to TRBJ1-5; 9 nucleotides line up with TRBD1. J gave up 4 bases and V 0 bases, and 1 base lay outside the gene matches. Germline loops: CDR1 SGHTA, CDR2 FQGNSA. This CDR3 comprises 15 residues. The CDR3 loop is CASSLAQGANQPQHF. CDR3 nucleotides: TGTGCCAGCAGCTTAGCACAGGGGGCAAATCAGCCCCAGCATTTT.

The gene calls are TRBV18 and TRBJ2-3; the D is unclear. Germline V gene lookup returns CDR1 KGHSH and CDR2 LQKENI. Deletions cut 2 bases from V and 5 bases from J, with 11 bases between. The CDR3 covers 14 residues. The chain's CDR3 is CASSPFEVGDTQYF. The CDR3 DNA reads as TGTGCCAGCTCACCATTCGAGGTTGGAGATACGCAGTATTTT.

The chain carries TRBV23-1 and TRBJ2-3; D remains unclear. TRBV23-1 carries the ORF label, with uncertain function. This CDR3 has 15 amino acids. The V end was cut by 8 bases, the J end by 1 base, with 16 bases between. CDR3 sequence reads: CASSNSGPGTDTQYF. Here the CDR3 DNA reads TGCGCCAGCTCAAATTCCGGGCCGGGCACAGATACGCAGTATTTT.

The chain employs TRBV9 and TRBJ2-6, with a weak D call TRBD2 (5 bases). The CDR3 has 15 residues. With 1 base removed from V and 1 base from J, the gap between germline ends came to 6 bases. Germline V CDR1 and CDR2: SGDLS, YYNGEE. CDR3 amino acids: CASSVPGSGANVLTF. For the CDR3, the DNA is TGTGCCAGCAGCGTACCGGGGTCTGGGGCCAACGTCCTGACTTTC.

The V gene is TRBV5-8, the J gene TRBJ2-3, with 10 bases that match TRBD1. The CDR3 has 15 amino acids. Germline V lookup: CDR1 SGHTS, CDR2 YDEGEE. V was pared by 0 bases and J by 5 bases, with 3 bases of the junction left unmatched. The CDR3 nucleotides read TGTGCCAGCAGCTTGGAGGGACAGGGGTTAGATACGCAGTATTTT. As protein: CASSLEGQGLDTQYF.

As DNA, the CDR3 is TGTGCCAGCATGGACCCCCGGAGCGCAGATACGCAGTATTTT. Translation: CASMDPRSADTQYF. V gene TRBV7-9 combines with J gene TRBJ2-3; no reliable D call. The germline V gene encodes CDR1 SEHNR and CDR2 FQNEAQ (reference sequence). The CDR3 totals 14 residues. Trimming removed 7 bases from V and 4 bases from J, with 15 bases in between. The complete variable domain, with remaining parts taken from reference TRBV7-9 and TRBJ2-3, reads DTGVSQNPRHKITKRGQNVTFRCDPISEHNRLYWYRQTLGQGPEFLTYFQNEAQLEKSRLLSDRFSAERPKGSFSTLEIQRTEQGDSAMYLCASMDPRSADTQYFGPGTRLTVL.

The rearrangement joins TRBV5-1 to TRBJ1-3; maybe TRBD1 (5 bases). Between the trimmed V and J ends, which lost 4 bases and 0 bases, there was a span of 11 bases. Germline-derived CDR1 and CDR2 are SGHRS and YFSETQ. This CDR3 contains 15 residues. CDR3 in DNA: TGCGCCAGCAGCACCGACGGGGGCTCTGGAAACACCATATATTTT. Its protein product is CASSTDGGSGNTIYF.

This clone has only one observation. The CDR3 sequence: CASSPLDRGAFF. The DNA for the CDR3 is TGTGCCAGCTCACCCTTAGACAGGGGAGCTTTCTTT. V and J are TRBV18 and TRBJ1-1, with 8 bases matching TRBD1. Per germline, CDR1 KGHSH and CDR2 LQKENI. The V gene end was trimmed by 3 bases and the J gene end by 10 bases; junction bases not matched to a gene: 4. The CDR3 has 12 residues.

The J gene is TRBJ1-1, the V gene TRBV6-6; D is possibly TRBD1 (6 bases). The CDR3 is 14 residues long. Trimming took 4 bases from V and 0 from J, leaving 9 bases between them. The germline V gene encodes CDR1 MNHNY and CDR2 SVGAGI (reference sequence). CDR3 amino acids: CASSFRGVNTEAFF. In DNA, the CDR3 is TGTGCCAGCAGTTTCAGGGGCGTGAACACTGAAGCTTTCTTT.

The chain has TRBV18 and TRBJ1-1; TRBD1 is a possible D gene (5 bases). CDR3 length equals 15 residues. CDR1 is KGHSH, CDR2 LQKENI, per germline. The ends were cut back, 3 bases at V and 1 base at J, with 12 bases in the middle. The CDR3 here is CASSPGRSGNTEAFF. CDR3 DNA: TGTGCCAGCTCACCGGGACGTTCGGGGAACACTGAAGCTTTCTTT. The complete variable domain, with remaining parts taken from reference TRBV18 and TRBJ1-1, reads NAGVMQNPRHLVRRRGQEARLRCSPMKGHSHVYWYRQLPEEGLKFMVYLQKENIIDESGMPKERFSAEFPKEGPSILRIQQVVRGDSAAYFCASSPGRSGNTEAFFGQGTRLTVV.

The V gene is TRBV2, the J gene TRBJ2-3, with 10 bases lining up with TRBD1. Germline loops: CDR1 SNHLY, CDR2 FYNNEI. The CDR3 has 16 amino acids. J lost 4 bases, V lost 6 bases, and 10 bases had no gene match. CDR3 sequence (DNA): TGTGCCAGCAGCGCCCCGGGACAGGGGATCGCAGATACGCAGTATTTT. Translating gives CASSAPGQGIADTQYF.

The rearrangement joins TRBV7-2 to TRBJ1-1; D call uncertain. Germline CDR1 SGHTA, CDR2 FQGNSA. The CDR3 length is 13 residues. V was pared by 1 base and J by 1 base, with 4 bases between. CDR3 in DNA: TGTGCCAGCAGCTTAGGACGGAACACTGAAGCTTTCTTT. Its translation: CASSLGRNTEAFF.

The chain joins TRBV14 to TRBJ1-6, with TRBD1 as a possible D gene (5 bases). CDR1 is SGHDN, CDR2 FVKESK, per germline. This CDR3 comprises 16 residues. Trimming removed 4 bases from V and 7 bases from J, with 17 bases in between. This CDR3 reads CASSLFSRVQNSPLHF. The CDR3 DNA reads TGTGCCAGCAGCCTCTTCTCCAGGGTCCAAAATTCACCCCTCCACTTT.

The rearrangement uses TRBV11-1 and TRBJ1-4; 9 bases are shared with TRBD1. The CDR3 runs 13 residues. V lost 5 bases, J lost 7 bases, and 2 bases stayed unmatched. In germline, CDR1 is SGHAT, CDR2 FQDESV (reference sequence). The CDR3 nucleotides read TGTGCCAGCAGCCGGGGACAGGGTGAAAAACTGTTTTTT. It yields the protein CASSRGQGEKLFF.

The sample holds one count of this clone. V and J are TRBV5-1 and TRBJ2-3; tentatively, D is TRBD2 (6 bases). CDR3 length: 14 residues. V lost 5 bases and J lost 0, with 10 bases in between. Germline V gene lookup returns CDR1 SGHRS and CDR2 YFSETQ. The CDR3 DNA follows: TGCGCCAGCAGGGAGGGTACTAGCACAGATACGCAGTATTTT. It yields the protein CASREGTSTDTQYF.

V is TRBV2 and J is TRBJ2-3; tentative D call: TRBD1 (5 bases). The CDR3 has 15 residues. V lost 6 bases, J lost 2 bases, and 15 bases lay in between. CDR1 is SNHLY and CDR2 is FYNNEI in the germline V gene. CDR3 protein: CASSEDTGPTDTQYF. CDR3 nucleotide sequence: TGTGCCAGCAGCGAGGACACTGGCCCCACAGATACGCAGTATTTT.

On this clone itself: One junction end disagrees with the germline gene, perhaps due to a read error. The chain couples TRBV6-5 to TRBJ2-2, with D tentatively TRBD2 (6 bases). Germline assignment: CDR1 MNHEY and CDR2 SVGAGI. There are 15 residues in the CDR3. The CDR3 here is CARQTAGGKHRGAVF. In DNA form, the CDR3 reads TGTGCCAGACAGACCGCCGGGGGTAAACACCGGGGAGCTGTTTTT.

The chain uses TRBV24-1 and TRBJ1-1, with D perhaps matching TRBD1 (5 bases). V lost 5 bases and J 5 bases, leaving 20 bases between the germline ends. The CDR3 length is 16 residues. Germline V CDR1 and CDR2: KGHDR, SFDVKD. The CDR3 bases are TGTGCCACCAGTGCTTCTCCGGGACGGGGGAATACTGAAGCTTTCTTT. Translating gives CATSASPGRGNTEAFF.

The gene calls are TRBV19 and TRBJ2-2; D is uncertain. V was trimmed by 9 bases and J by 1 base, leaving 21 bases between them. The germline CDR1 and CDR2 sequences are LNHDA and SQIVND (reference sequence). The CDR3 extends over 17 amino acids. This CDR3 reads CASILLRDGENTGELFF. The DNA of the CDR3 is TGTGCCAGCATCCTTTTAAGAGACGGCGAGAACACCGGGGAGCTGTTTTTT. Full variable domain (outside the CDR3, taken from reference TRBV19 and TRBJ2-2): DGGITQSPKYLFRKEGQNVTLSCEQNLNHDAMYWYRQDPGQGLRLIYYSQIVNDFQKGDIAEGYSVSREKKESFPLTVTSAQKNPTAFYLCASILLRDGENTGELFFGEGSRLTVL.

This clone was seen a single time. The V and J genes are TRBV27 and TRBJ1-5; D is ambiguous. Trimming pared 0 bases from V and 2 bases from J, leaving 14 bases between. Looked up from germline, CDR1 is MNHEY and CDR2 is SMNVEV (reference sequence). The CDR3 contains 17 residues. The CDR3 reads CASSLSPTARGNQPQHF. The CDR3 DNA reads as TGTGCCAGCAGTTTATCGCCCACGGCGAGGGGCAATCAGCCCCAGCATTTT.

The chain uses TRBV7-9 and TRBJ2-1; 12 bases line up with TRBD2. Germline CDR1 SEHNR, CDR2 FQNEAQ (reference sequence). This CDR3 comprises 17 residues. V was pared by 5 bases and J by 4 bases, with 9 bases of the junction left unmatched. The CDR3 loop reads CASSPGLAGRYYNEQFF. The CDR3 DNA sequence: TGTGCCAGCAGCCCAGGACTAGCGGGGCGTTATTACAATGAGCAGTTCTTC.

J is TRBJ2-2 and V is TRBV6-4; 7 nucleotides align to TRBD1. V was pared by 3 bases and J by 2 bases, with 9 bases of the junction left unmatched. CDR1 and CDR2 (germline): MRHNA, SNTAGT. This CDR3 is 17 amino acids long. CDR3 region: CASSEKKDRFNTGELFF. CDR3 nucleotides: TGTGCCAGCAGTGAAAAAAAGGACAGGTTCAACACCGGGGAGCTGTTTTTT.

Written as DNA, the CDR3 is TGTGCCTGGGACAGGGGGCGGGATACGCAGTATTTT. This translates into CAWDRGRDTQYF. This chain connects TRBV30 to TRBJ2-3; TRBD1 agrees at 10 bases. Germline values: CDR1 GTSNPN, CDR2 SVGIG (reference sequence). The CDR3 length is 12 residues. V shed 5 bases and J 6 bases; nucleotides not matched to a gene: 2. The variable domain in full, completed from reference TRBV30 and TRBJ2-3, reads SQTIHQWPATLVQPVGSPLSLECTVEGTSNPNLYWYRQAAGRGLQLLFYSVGIGQISSEVPQNLSASRPQDRQFILSSKKLLLSDSGFYLCAWDRGRDTQYFGPGTRLTVL.

The rearrangement joins TRBV6-1 to TRBJ1-2, with 8 bases fitting TRBD1. Germline V gene lookup returns CDR1 MNHNS and CDR2 SASEGT. The V gene end was trimmed by 2 bases and the J gene end by 3 bases; junction bases not matched to a gene: 2. This CDR3 comprises 14 residues. The CDR3 here is CASSEWTGYYGYTF. CDR3 bases: TGTGCCAGCAGTGAATGGACAGGGTACTATGGCTACACCTTC.